These 19 T cell receptor beta chains came from one sample sequenced in a study of human T cells and chemical hapten exposure. TCRdb re-derived calls from the RACE reads in MiXCR, one entry per CDR3 protein. The table lists around 52,000 distinct CDR3 sequences, 7.5% to 10% of them singletons. Time point noted: patch test 1, 2 weeks after DPC sensitization. Treatment: therapeutic diphenylcyclopropenone sensitization with weekly scalp DPC. The sample here was whole blood, taken in connection with sensitization to the hapten diphenylcyclopropenone (DPC). The receptors here all came from a woman aged 40 to 50 with alopecia areata. Some clones in this sample may be carry-over from other donors' samples.

This clonotype was seen ten or more times. V usage is TRBV6-2 or TRBV6-3 and J usage is TRBJ2-7, with TRBD1 matching 7 bases. Germline values: CDR1 MNHEY, CDR2 SVGEGT. V lost 8 bases to trimming and J lost 7 bases; unmatched junction nucleotides: 8. The CDR3 loop spans 12 amino acids. DNA of the CDR3: TGTGCCAGCGGTACAGGGGTGGGGGAGCAGTACTTC. It yields the protein CASGTGVGEQYF.

This clonotype has at least ten counts. This chain links TRBV18 with TRBJ1-1; D not certain. The germline V gene has CDR1 KGHSH and CDR2 LQKENI. Trimming removed 6 bases at V and 6 bases at J, with 14 bases between. The CDR3 is 13 amino acids. The CDR3 sequence is CASSPTGIAEAFF. CDR3 bases: TGTGCCAGCTCCCCCACGGGAATCGCTGAAGCTTTCTTT.

The rearrangement links TRBV2 to TRBJ2-1; D is perhaps TRBD1 (5 bases). Germline lookup yields CDR1 SNHLY and CDR2 FYNNEI. V lost 0 bases and J 12 bases, leaving 9 bases between the germline ends. The CDR3 runs 12 residues. The CDR3: CASSEAGRTQFF. The DNA for the CDR3 is TGTGCCAGCAGTGAAGCGGGGCGGACGCAGTTCTTC.

The chain combines TRBV14 with TRBJ2-5, with 8 bases lining up with TRBD2. CDR1 and CDR2 from the germline V gene are SGHDN and FVKESK. The CDR3 totals 12 residues. The V and J ends lost 3 bases and 9 bases, in that order; junction bases with no gene match: 3. This CDR3 is CASSHRGGSQYF. The CDR3 DNA follows: TGTGCCAGCAGCCATCGCGGGGGGTCCCAGTACTTC.

The genes are TRBV7-9 and TRBJ1-1; no firm D call. The CDR3 sequence is 13 residues long. Trimming cost V 5 bases and J 7 bases, with 14 bases left between them. Germline CDR1 is SEHNR and CDR2 is FQNEAQ (reference sequence). CDR3 DNA sequence: TGTGCCAGCAGCCCCCCCGGGCGACTTGAAGCTTTCTTT. It codes for CASSPPGRLEAFF.

This clonotype was observed a handful of times. The V gene is TRBV9, the J gene TRBJ2-3; no reliable D call. CDR3 length: 14 amino acids. V shed 0 bases and J shed 2 bases, with 7 bases lying between them. CDR1 and CDR2 (germline): SGDLS, YYNGEE. The CDR3 DNA follows: TGTGCCAGCAGCGTAGTCACTCCCACAGATACGCAGTATTTT. Protein sequence: CASSVVTPTDTQYF.

This clonotype was counted many times. The chain's CDR3 is CASSFRGPTMEQYF. As DNA, the CDR3 is TGTGCCAGCAGCTTCAGGGGCCCTACTATGGAGCAGTACTTC. The genes are TRBV13 and TRBJ2-7; D is perhaps TRBD1 (6 bases). Trimming shortened V by 3 bases and J by 7 bases, and 16 bases separated the two germline ends. Germline V CDR1 and CDR2: PRHDT, FYEKMQ (reference sequence). The CDR3 has 14 amino acids.

V usage is TRBV13 and J usage is TRBJ2-3; TRBD2 matches 10 bases. The CDR3 consists of 16 residues. With 1 base clipped from V and 3 bases from J, the junction kept 4 bases outside the gene matches. The germline CDR1 and CDR2 sequences are PRHDT and FYEKMQ (reference sequence). The chain's CDR3 is CASSLAGTSATDTQYF. DNA for the CDR3: TGTGCCAGCAGCTTAGCTGGGACTAGCGCGACAGATACGCAGTATTTT.

At least ten counts were recorded for this clonotype. The V gene is TRBV6-2 or TRBV6-3, the J gene TRBJ2-6; D call uncertain. V was pared by 5 bases and J by 2 bases, with 10 bases between. The CDR3 extends over 15 amino acids. Germline lookup yields CDR1 MNHEY and CDR2 SVGEGT. The CDR3 loop is CASSPTTTGANVLTF. The DNA of the CDR3 is TGTGCCAGCAGTCCTACGACAACTGGGGCCAACGTCCTGACTTTC.

This clonotype has ten or more counts. The CDR3 DNA reads TGTGCCAGCAGCTCATGGGGACAGAAGAACACTGAAGCTTTCTTT. As protein: CASSSWGQKNTEAFF. The V call is TRBV11-1, the J call TRBJ1-1; 7 bases are a match to TRBD1. CDR3 length equals 15 residues. CDR1 and CDR2 (germline): SGHAT, FQDESV (reference sequence). J gave up 1 base and V 4 bases, and 6 bases lay outside the gene matches.

This clonotype appeared many times. The chain recombines TRBV5-1 with TRBJ1-4; D is ambiguous. This CDR3 has 15 residues. The V gene lost 0 bases and the J gene lost 6 bases, with 12 bases spanning the gap. Germline CDR1 SGHRS, CDR2 YFSETQ. As DNA, the CDR3 is TGCGCCAGCAGCTTGGCGGGCCCCGCACATGAAAAACTGTTTTTT. This sequence encodes CASSLAGPAHEKLFF.

This clonotype was seen repeatedly, ten times or more. The chain couples TRBV7-6 to TRBJ1-1; no definite D call. The V gene lost 4 bases and the J gene lost 1 base, with 7 bases spanning the gap. The CDR3 sequence is 13 residues long. Per the germline V gene, CDR1 is SGHVS and CDR2 is FNYEAQ. The CDR3 spells CASSSPGNTEAFF. The CDR3 nucleotides are TGTGCCAGCAGCTCGCCAGGGAACACTGAAGCTTTCTTT.

There are many counts of this clonotype. The V call is TRBV9, the J call TRBJ2-7; maybe TRBD1 (5 bases). CDR1 and CDR2 (germline): SGDLS, YYNGEE. CDR3 length equals 12 residues. Trimming removed 4 bases at V and 6 bases at J, with 11 bases between. The CDR3 here is CASSRDSSEQYF. The DNA for the CDR3 is TGTGCCAGCAGCCGAGACAGCTCCGAGCAGTACTTC. Complete variable domain (other parts from reference TRBV9 and TRBJ2-7): DSGVTQTPKHLITATGQRVTLRCSPRSGDLSVYWYQQSLDQGLQFLIQYYNGEERAKGNILERFSAQQFPDLHSELNLSSLELGDSALYFCASSRDSSEQYFGPGTRLTVT.

This clonotype was observed a few times. V usage is TRBV7-6 and J usage is TRBJ2-7; D not resolved. The CDR3 runs to 13 residues. V was shortened by 1 base and J by 7 bases, with 11 bases between the two germline ends. Per the germline V gene, CDR1 is SGHVS and CDR2 is FNYEAQ. The CDR3 here is CASSLGISGEQYF. CDR3 nucleotide sequence: TGTGCCAGCAGCTTAGGCATCAGTGGTGAGCAGTACTTC.

This clonotype was detected only a few times. The gene calls are TRBV5-1 and TRBJ2-2; D assignment may be TRBD1 or TRBD2 (5 bases each). The CDR3 extends over 15 amino acids. Germline V gene data show CDR1 as SGHRS and CDR2 as YFSETQ. Trimming removed 4 bases at V and 4 bases at J, with 14 bases between. The CDR3 reads CASSAAGAVTGELFF. DNA of the CDR3: TGCGCCAGCAGCGCCGCCGGGGCAGTCACCGGGGAGCTGTTTTTT.

This clonotype came up many times. V usage is TRBV7-7 and J usage is TRBJ2-1, with a possible D match to TRBD1 (6 bases). The CDR3 runs 12 residues. Germline CDR1 is SSHAT and CDR2 is FNYEAQ (reference sequence). V was clipped by 5 bases and J by 13 bases, with 15 bases between them. The CDR3, as DNA: TGTGCCAGCAGCCCACCCGGTGGGGGCCAGTTCTTC. Its translation is CASSPPGGGQFF.

This clonotype was counted between two and nine times. The rearrangement links TRBV9 to TRBJ2-1, with D possibly being TRBD1 (5 bases). This CDR3 is built from 14 residues. Per germline, CDR1 SGDLS and CDR2 YYNGEE. V lost 2 bases, J lost 6 bases, and 12 bases lay in between. The CDR3 region is CASSVRQGVNEQFF. The CDR3 coding sequence is TGTGCCAGCAGCGTGCGGCAGGGTGTCAATGAGCAGTTCTTC.

This clonotype has a count of ten or more. The chain carries TRBV30 and TRBJ2-1, with D perhaps TRBD2 (6 bases). The CDR3 spans 13 residues. Trimming stripped 2 bases from V and 6 bases from J, with 11 bases between. CDR1 and CDR2 from the germline V gene are GTSNPN and SVGIG (reference sequence). CDR3 sequence reads: CAWSLASVNEQFF. CDR3 DNA sequence: TGTGCCTGGAGTCTAGCGTCCGTCAATGAGCAGTTCTTC.

The chain couples TRBV3-1 to TRBJ2-3, with D unresolved. The CDR3 spans 16 residues. Germline loops: CDR1 LGHDT, CDR2 YNNKEL (reference sequence). The V end was cut by 1 base, the J end by 6 bases, with 17 bases between. The DNA of the CDR3 is TGTGCCAGCAGCCAAGGATTGAGCTCCCATAGGGATACGCAGTATTTT. This translates into CASSQGLSSHRDTQYF.